The 19 T cell receptor beta chains below come from one sample, sequenced in a study of blood T cell repertoires in COVID-19. The data were produced by immunoSEQ multiplex PCR, yet TCRdb's version contains in-frame clones alone and is incomplete. The top ten hold 0.7% of the sample, which has roughly 230,000 clones, over 75% seen once. Sequenced: peripheral blood. The origin of the receptors is a human donor in a cohort sampled during active COVID-19.

The chain joins TRBV6-2 or TRBV6-3 to TRBJ2-7; D remains ambiguous. This CDR3 has 19 amino acids. The V gene lost 0 bases and the J gene lost 2 bases, with 23 bases spanning the gap. Per the germline V gene, CDR1 is MNHEY and CDR2 is SVGEGT. Here the CDR3 DNA reads TGTGCCAGCAGTTACTCGAGAGGATTAGCATCCGTACGGACCTACGAGCAGTACTTC. As protein: CASSYSRGLASVRTYEQYF.

V is TRBV19 and J is TRBJ2-7, with D possibly matching TRBD2 (5 bases). The CDR3 totals 12 residues. Germline assignment: CDR1 LNHDA and CDR2 SQIVND (reference sequence). Trimming took 9 bases from V and 0 from J, leaving 9 bases between them. CDR3 region: CASGDSSYEQYF. The CDR3 DNA is TGTGCCAGCGGGGATAGCTCCTACGAGCAGTACTTC. The full variable domain, its missing parts supplied by reference TRBV19 and TRBJ2-7, is DGGITQSPKYLFRKEGQNVTLSCEQNLNHDAMYWYRQDPGQGLRLIYYSQIVNDFQKGDIAEGYSVSREKKESFPLTVTSAQKNPTAFYLCASGDSSYEQYFGPGTRLTVT.

The rearrangement uses TRBV5-4 and TRBJ2-5, with 8 bases matching TRBD1. From germline, CDR1 is SGHNT and CDR2 YYREEE (reference sequence). The CDR3 runs to 16 residues. Trimming removed 3 bases from V and 6 bases from J; junction bases left unmatched: 13. The CDR3 region is CASSSNQGARGQTQYF. The CDR3 coding sequence is TGTGCCAGCAGCTCAAACCAGGGGGCGCGGGGACAGACCCAGTACTTC.

The V gene is TRBV6-5, the J gene TRBJ2-2, with D tentatively TRBD2 (5 bases). The CDR3 extends over 14 amino acids. The germline V gene has CDR1 MNHEY and CDR2 SVGAGI. The V and J ends lost 7 bases and 7 bases respectively, with 16 bases between them. The CDR3 loop is CASIRTGTHGELFF. The CDR3 DNA sequence: TGTGCCAGCATTCGGACGGGAACTCACGGGGAGCTGTTTTTT.

The V and J genes are TRBV27 and TRBJ1-1, with 7 bases fitting TRBD1. Per germline, CDR1 MNHEY and CDR2 SMNVEV (reference sequence). The CDR3 sequence is 14 residues long. V was clipped by 7 bases and J by 3 bases; unmatched bases: 8. The CDR3 nucleotides are TGTGCCAGCACCAAGACAGGGTCGGACACTGAAGCTTTCTTT. Translation gives CASTKTGSDTEAFF.

The chain joins TRBV20-1 to TRBJ1-1; D may be TRBD1 (6 bases). The V gene's germline CDR1 is DFQATT and CDR2 SNEGSKA (reference sequence). The CDR3 spans 11 residues. The V and J ends lost 4 bases and 3 bases respectively, with 6 bases between them. In nucleotides, the CDR3 is TGCAGTGCTAAGGGGGACACTGAAGCTTTCTTT. Translating gives CSAKGDTEAFF.

CDR3 nucleotides: TGTGCCAGCAGCTCTCCAGGGTTTTGGGTCGAGCAGTACTTC. Translated: CASSSPGFWVEQYF. The genes are TRBV11-2 and TRBJ2-7; D possibly corresponds to TRBD1 (5 bases). CDR1 and CDR2 from the germline V gene are SGHAT and FQNNGV. V was cut by 4 bases and J by 6 bases, with 16 bases left in between. The CDR3 is 14 residues long.

The chain couples TRBV5-6 to TRBJ1-2, with D maybe TRBD1 (6 bases). The germline CDR1 and CDR2 sequences are SGHDT and YYEEEE. The V and J ends lost 0 bases and 4 bases respectively, with 16 bases between them. The CDR3 has 16 amino acids. The CDR3 coding sequence is TGTGCCAGCAGCTTGGAGATCGGGGGGCTGGGCTATGGCTACACCTTC. Amino acid sequence: CASSLEIGGLGYGYTF.

In DNA form, the CDR3 reads TGTGCCAGCAGCTTGATAGCGGGACTACAAGAGACCCAGTACTTC. This gives the protein CASSLIAGLQETQYF. J is TRBJ2-5 and V is TRBV5-6, with TRBD2 matching 8 bases. The J segment lost 2 bases and the V segment lost 1 base, leaving 4 bases of the junction unmatched. Germline V lookup: CDR1 SGHDT, CDR2 YYEEEE. This CDR3 is built from 15 residues.

The chain's CDR3 is CASTGDYSYEQYF. The CDR3 coding sequence is TGTGCCAGCACCGGGGACTACTCCTACGAGCAGTACTTC. The chain employs TRBV25-1 and TRBJ2-7; TRBD2 matches at 7 bases. Germline CDR1 and CDR2: MGHDK and SYGVNS. J was trimmed by 0 bases and V by 7 bases; bases with no gene match: 3. CDR3 length: 13 amino acids.

V gene TRBV5-3 combines with J gene TRBJ1-1, with 9 bases identical to TRBD1. TRBV5-3 is an open reading frame, and its role is uncertain. Trimming cost V 4 bases and J 4 bases; bases outside gene matches: 11. The CDR3 extends over 16 amino acids. CDR3 sequence: CARSRKTGQGGTEAFF. In nucleotides, the CDR3 is TGTGCCAGAAGCCGGAAAACGGGACAGGGTGGCACTGAAGCTTTCTTT.

The rearrangement uses TRBV2 and TRBJ2-7; 9 bases fit TRBD2. Germline CDR1 reads SNHLY; CDR2 reads FYNNEI. V lost 7 bases to trimming and J lost 7 bases; unmatched junction nucleotides: 14. The CDR3 extends over 15 amino acids. CDR3 bases: TGTGCCAGCATTGTGAGCGGGGGGCCTCTATATGAGCAGTACTTC. This codes for CASIVSGGPLYEQYF.

This chain links TRBV28 with TRBJ2-7, with 7 bases identical to TRBD2. This CDR3 contains 16 residues. Looked up from germline, CDR1 is MDHEN and CDR2 is SYDVKM. V shed 10 bases and J 0 bases; nucleotides not matched to a gene: 15. The DNA for the CDR3 is TGTGCCACCAAGGTATTAGCGGGTGTAAGCTCCTACGAGCAGTACTTC. Amino acids: CATKVLAGVSSYEQYF.

CDR3 in DNA: TGTGCCAGCATCACCCGATGGGGGAGGGTAATTAACACTGAAGCTTTCTTT. Its translation is CASITRWGRVINTEAFF. The chain combines TRBV13 with TRBJ1-1, with D possibly being TRBD1 (5 bases). V was clipped by 7 bases and J by 2 bases, with 23 bases between them. Germline CDR1 is PRHDT and CDR2 is FYEKMQ (reference sequence). The CDR3 has 17 residues.

The J gene is TRBJ2-2, the V gene TRBV6-1; TRBD1 agrees at 7 bases. The germline gives CDR1 MNHNS, CDR2 SASEGT. CDR3 length equals 19 residues. Unmatched junction bases numbered 18, after V lost 2 bases and J lost 6 bases. DNA of the CDR3: TGTGCCAGCAGTGAAACCCAGGGGGTTGTGGACATTGGCGCCGGGGAGCTGTTTTTT. Translation: CASSETQGVVDIGAGELFF.

V and J are TRBV28 and TRBJ2-1; TRBD2 agrees at 11 bases. The CDR3 covers 20 residues. From germline, CDR1 is MDHEN and CDR2 SYDVKM. The V gene end was trimmed by 6 bases and the J gene end by 3 bases; junction bases not matched to a gene: 19. The CDR3 reads CASSHPGTSGSPRDYNEQFF. The CDR3 DNA reads as TGTGCCAGCAGCCACCCCGGAACTAGCGGGAGCCCCCGGGACTACAATGAGCAGTTCTTC.

CDR3 region: CASSVGLAGITDTQYF. CDR3 DNA sequence: TGTGCCAGCAGCGTAGGACTAGCGGGGATCACAGATACGCAGTATTTT. The chain couples TRBV9 to TRBJ2-3; 11 nucleotides line up with TRBD2. The germline gives CDR1 SGDLS, CDR2 YYNGEE. The junction had 2 bases not matched to a gene; V was cut back by 0 bases and J by 2 bases. The CDR3 has 16 amino acids. Drawing the rest from reference TRBV9 and TRBJ2-3, the complete variable domain is DSGVTQTPKHLITATGQRVTLRCSPRSGDLSVYWYQQSLDQGLQFLIQYYNGEERAKGNILERFSAQQFPDLHSELNLSSLELGDSALYFCASSVGLAGITDTQYFGPGTRLTVL.

V gene TRBV16 combines with J gene TRBJ1-5, with TRBD1 matching over 9 bases. Germline V CDR1 and CDR2: KGHSY, FQNENV. Germline trimming cut 1 base from V and 4 bases from J; bases unmatched to any gene: 2. This CDR3 has 15 amino acids. The CDR3 reads CASSQYGQGNQPQHF. CDR3 coding DNA: TGTGCCAGCAGCCAATATGGACAGGGGAATCAGCCCCAGCATTTT.

DNA for the CDR3: TGTGCCAGCAGCCCCCTTAGCGGGTCTGTCAATGAGCAGTTCTTC. Translation: CASSPLSGSVNEQFF. The chain carries TRBV7-6 and TRBJ2-1, with 7 nucleotides matching TRBD2. Trimming cost V 5 bases and J 6 bases; bases outside gene matches: 10. The germline CDR1 and CDR2 sequences are SGHVS and FNYEAQ. This CDR3 has 15 amino acids.